This TCR beta chain was recorded in a study of blood T cell repertoires in COVID-19. The overall study: Sites across the United States, Italy and Spain contributed samples from acute and convalescent COVID-19. PBMCs, B-cell-depleted T cells, or T cells were the source of the cDNA or gDNA that made up the material.

CDR3 length: 15 residues. Germline loops: CDR1 SGHNT, CDR2 YYREEE (reference sequence). With V trimmed by 2 bases and J by 4 bases, 2 bases remained unmatched. Study processing details: Quantification of nucleated cells was approximated via reference gene primer amplification. Clones were read by immunoSEQ multiplex PCR, and TCRdb kept only the in-frame ones, dropping some. V, J and clone size reflect that table, while D and trimming were determined from the DNA. Of 150,000 or so clones listed, around 73% are singletons. The specimen sequenced was peripheral blood. This TCR derives from a woman aged 45 to 65 with active or convalescent COVID-19. This chain connects TRBV5-4 to TRBJ2-1; 11 nucleotides align to TRBD2. CDR3 DNA sequence: TGTGCCAGCAGCTTAACTAGCGGGGGTTACAATGAGCAGTTCTTC. As protein: CASSLTSGGYNEQFF.